This T cell receptor (beta chain) was profiled in a study of blood T cell repertoires in COVID-19. About the study: Sites in the United States, Italy and Spain provided acute and convalescent COVID-19 samples. T cells, B-cell-depleted T cells, or PBMCs provided the cDNA or gDNA that served as material.

Followed longitudinally, the Seattle patients had been enrolled during active infection. The CDR3 loop spans 14 amino acids. The ends were cut back, 10 bases at V and 0 bases at J, with 13 bases in the middle. Looked up from germline, CDR1 is MNHEY and CDR2 is SVGAGI. Original processing notes: Amplifying reference gene primers gave estimates of nucleated cell counts. Measured with immunoSEQ multiplex PCR; TCRdb has only the in-frame clones, and not every one. That table is the source of V, J and clone size, and D and trimming were worked out from the DNA. This table has around 100,000 clones, roughly 89% appearing once.

The material sequenced was peripheral blood. This receptor was obtained from a man between 60 and 75 years old with COVID-19, enrolled during active disease. The chain joins TRBV6-5 to TRBJ1-5; D may be TRBD1 (5 bases). The CDR3 loop reads CATSSGHSNQPQHF. CDR3 nucleotide sequence: TGTGCCACCTCCTCAGGGCATAGCAATCAGCCCCAGCATTTT.